The 11 T cell receptor beta chains below come from one sample, sequenced in a study of T cells in Graves' hyperthyroidism and ophthalmopathy. There were TCR beta CDR3 regions amplified from RNA transcripts. The TCR CDR3 first-round RT-PCR relied on the HTBI primer set. TCRdb called the multiplex PCR reads again in MiXCR, with one record for every CDR3 protein. The profile shows roughly 290,000 distinct CDR3 sequences, roughly 15% of them singletons. Sequencing was carried out using blood. These receptor sequences come from a woman aged 25-40 years with Graves' hyperthyroidism that later progressed to Graves' ophthalmopathy.

To note about this clonotype: An end of the junction does not agree with germline; a read error may underlie this. This sequence joins TRBV7-2 and TRBJ1-2; no definite D call. Germline loops: CDR1 SGHTA, CDR2 FQGNSA. The CDR3 runs to 14 residues. The CDR3 loop reads CASSQDLQLGGYTF. CDR3 nucleotides: TGCGCCAGCAGCCAAGATTTACAGCTAGGTGGCTACACCTTC.

This clonotype was counted many times. The genes are TRBV7-3 and TRBJ1-1; the D gene is possibly TRBD1 (6 bases). The CDR3 runs to 14 residues. Per the germline V gene, CDR1 is SGHTA and CDR2 is FQGTGA. Between the trimmed V and J ends, which lost 3 bases and 6 bases, there was a span of 14 bases. The CDR3 here is CASSFSGGGPEAFF. As DNA, the CDR3 is TGTGCCAGCAGCTTTTCCGGAGGGGGACCTGAAGCTTTCTTT.

This clonotype was observed at least ten times. This rearrangement joins TRBV7-8 to TRBJ1-5, with a weak D call TRBD1 (6 bases). This CDR3 region has 15 residues. V lost 1 base and J lost 6, with 13 bases in between. Germline lookup yields CDR1 SGHVS and CDR2 FQNEAQ. The CDR3 DNA follows: TGTGCCAGCAGCTTAGACGCGGGGGCCAGTCAGCCCCAGCATTTT. This codes for CASSLDAGASQPQHF.

This clonotype has a count of ten or more. This sequence joins TRBV7-8 and TRBJ2-5; TRBD2 agrees at 7 bases. The germline V gene has CDR1 SGHVS and CDR2 FQNEAQ. The length of the CDR3 is 17 residues. The trim removed 1 base at V and 4 bases at J, leaving 12 bases unmatched. CDR3 amino acids: CASSLGGLGGPVETQYF. The CDR3 DNA is TGTGCCAGCAGCTTAGGGGGGTTGGGAGGGCCGGTAGAGACCCAGTACTTC.

There are many counts of this clonotype. The V call is TRBV7-2, the J call TRBJ1-1, with 8 bases fitting TRBD1. The V segment lost 10 bases and the J segment 0 bases; nucleotides outside the gene matches: 13. Germline V gene sequence: CDR1 SGHTA, CDR2 FQGNSA. The CDR3 consists of 16 residues. The CDR3 coding sequence is TGTGCCACGGCGCCTACAGGGGGGGATATGAACACTGAAGCTTTCTTT. Translated, it gives CATAPTGGDMNTEAFF.

The CDR3 DNA reads TGTGCCAGCGGGCACCGACGCTCTGGGGCCAACGTCCTGACTTTC. Translation: CASGHRRSGANVLTF. The rearrangement joins TRBV27 to TRBJ2-6; D call uncertain. Trimming left V 8 bases short and J 0 bases short, with 11 bases between. CDR1 is MNHEY and CDR2 is SMNVEV in the germline V gene (reference sequence). The CDR3 runs to 15 residues.

This clonotype has just a few counts. The rearrangement links TRBV18 to TRBJ2-7; maybe TRBD2 (5 bases). V lost 4 bases and J 0 bases, leaving 25 bases between the germline ends. Germline V lookup: CDR1 KGHSH, CDR2 LQKENI. The CDR3 has 19 residues. As DNA, the CDR3 is TGTGCCAGCTCACTCTCTTTTTTTTGGGGAGAGACGAGCTCCTACGAGCAGTACTTC. As protein: CASSLSFFWGETSSYEQYF.

The CDR3 DNA sequence: TGTGCCAGCAGCCCTGTGGGGCCAGGGGAGGGAGAGACCCAGTACTTC. Its translation: CASSPVGPGEGETQYF. The J gene is TRBJ2-5, the V gene TRBV7-9, with D possibly being TRBD2 (7 bases). CDR1 is SEHNR and CDR2 is FQNEAQ in the germline V gene (reference sequence). Deletions cut 5 bases from V and 4 bases from J, with 20 bases between. The CDR3 runs to 16 residues.

This clonotype was observed at least ten times. The CDR3 nucleotides read TGTGCCAGCAGCCAGACACCAGGGGGGACGTACAATGAGCAGTTCTTC. It encodes CASSQTPGGTYNEQFF. The chain couples TRBV11-2 to TRBJ2-1, with D possibly being TRBD1 (7 bases). V was clipped by 5 bases and J by 4 bases, with 18 bases between them. The CDR3 runs 16 residues. Germline CDR1 is SGHAT and CDR2 is FQNNGV.

This rearrangement joins TRBV11-1 to TRBJ2-2; 8 nucleotides agree with TRBD2. The CDR3 runs to 16 residues. Losses at the gene ends were 3 bases for V and 4 bases for J; bases not matched to a gene: 7. The germline gives CDR1 SGHAT, CDR2 FQDESV (reference sequence). CDR3 sequence reads: CASSFSKRGTTGELFF. CDR3 bases: TGTGCCAGCAGCTTTTCCAAGCGGGGGACCACCGGGGAGCTGTTTTTT.

The sample holds many counts of this clonotype. The chain carries TRBV3-1 and TRBJ2-3, with no clear D. Trimming removed 1 base at V and 4 bases at J, with 9 bases between. The CDR3 spans 14 residues. Germline CDR1 LGHDT, CDR2 YNNKEL (reference sequence). The CDR3 DNA reads as TGTGCCAGCAGCCAAGGAGGCCTGGCAGATACGCAGTATTTT. It translates to CASSQGGLADTQYF.